This T cell receptor beta chain appears in the sequencing data of a study of blood T cell repertoires in COVID-19. Study overall: Collection of acute and convalescent COVID-19 samples took place in the United States, Italy and Spain. PBMCs, B-cell-depleted T cells, or T cells provided the cDNA or gDNA that made up the material.

Under the authors' procedure: It was from reference gene primer amplification that nucleated cell counts were estimated. The assay was immunoSEQ multiplex PCR, and TCRdb's table has in-frame clones only and misses some. The V and J calls and clone size are taken from that table; D and trimming were inferred from the DNA. The table lists 65,000 to 85,000 clones, about 90% of them singletons. Germline CDR1 and CDR2: SEHNR and FQNEAQ (reference sequence). CDR3 length: 17 residues. V lost 6 bases to trimming and J lost 2 bases, with 20 bases between them. Sequenced material: peripheral blood. The rearrangement joins TRBV7-9 to TRBJ1-5, with D tentatively TRBD1 (5 bases). The receptor's source is a human donor in a cohort sampled during active COVID-19. The CDR3 bases are TGTGCCAGCAGTAGAGGTGGAGGGGATAGTGGCAATCAGCCCCAGCATTTT. It encodes CASSRGGGDSGNQPQHF.